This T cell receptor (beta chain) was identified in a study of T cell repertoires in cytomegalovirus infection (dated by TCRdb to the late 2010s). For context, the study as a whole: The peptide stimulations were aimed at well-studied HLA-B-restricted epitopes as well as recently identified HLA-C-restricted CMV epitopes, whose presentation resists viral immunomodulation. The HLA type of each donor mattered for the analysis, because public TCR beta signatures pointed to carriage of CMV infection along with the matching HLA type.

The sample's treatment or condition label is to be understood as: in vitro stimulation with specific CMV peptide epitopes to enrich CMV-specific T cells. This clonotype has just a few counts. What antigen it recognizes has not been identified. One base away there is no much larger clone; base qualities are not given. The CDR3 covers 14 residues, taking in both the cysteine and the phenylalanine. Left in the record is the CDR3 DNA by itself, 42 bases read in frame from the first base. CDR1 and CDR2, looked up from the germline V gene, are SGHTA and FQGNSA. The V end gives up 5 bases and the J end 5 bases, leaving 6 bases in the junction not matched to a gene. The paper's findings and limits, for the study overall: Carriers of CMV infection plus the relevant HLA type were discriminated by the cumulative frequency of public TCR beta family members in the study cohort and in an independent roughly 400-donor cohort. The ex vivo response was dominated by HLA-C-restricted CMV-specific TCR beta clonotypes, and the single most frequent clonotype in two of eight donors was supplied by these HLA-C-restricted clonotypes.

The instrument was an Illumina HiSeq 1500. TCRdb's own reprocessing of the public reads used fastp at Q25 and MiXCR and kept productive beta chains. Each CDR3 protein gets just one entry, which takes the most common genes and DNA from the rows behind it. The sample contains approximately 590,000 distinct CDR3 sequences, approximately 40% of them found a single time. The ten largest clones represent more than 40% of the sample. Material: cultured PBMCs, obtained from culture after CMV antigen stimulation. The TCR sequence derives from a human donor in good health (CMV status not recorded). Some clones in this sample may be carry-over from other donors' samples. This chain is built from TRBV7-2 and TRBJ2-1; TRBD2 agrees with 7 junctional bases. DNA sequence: TGTGCCAGCAGCCCCCGGACTAGACACAATGAGCAGTTCTTC. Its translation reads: CASSPRTRHNEQFF.